This TCR beta chain was obtained from a study of CD8 T cells in Susac syndrome (dated by TCRdb to about 2019). At the level of the whole study: Of the Susac syndrome patients who were sequenced, roughly 6 had clinically active disease and roughly eight were in clinical remission. At blood withdrawal, Susac syndrome patients were either therapy-naive, taking corticosteroids (in some cases with IVIg as well), or taking IVIg alone. The study used repertoire sequencing to test whether antigen drove CD8+ T cell activation and differentiation in Susac syndrome. Beyond this particular receptor, the publication reports: The number of individuals in the TCR sequencing and HLA analysis was acknowledged as relatively small. In the CD4+ T cell repertoire of Susac syndrome patients, clonal expansion was not detected.

Trimming at the junction amounts to 7 bases on V and 9 bases on J, and the germline ends lie 19 bases apart. The CDR3 has 14 amino acids, counting the end cysteine and phenylalanine. Only the CDR3 DNA is retained, 42 bases long and in frame from the first base. As encoded in the germline V gene (reference sequence), CDR1 is LNHDA while CDR2 is SQIVND. RNA was extracted using the RNeasy kit, and roughly 0.5 to 1 microgram was reverse transcribed with random hexamers. TCR beta CDR3 regions were amplified with the immunoSEQ multiplex PCR assay covering 54 Vbeta and 13 Jbeta segments. PCR amplification bias was corrected using a synthetic template baseline for primer optimization and computational correction. Processing in the source paper ran as follows. Reads were assigned to V, D and J genes according to IMGT and analyzed in immunoSEQ Analyzer, with only productive sequences retained. Clonality was computed as one minus Shannon entropy normalized by log2 of the number of productive unique sequences. Public and private clones were assessed among the 100 most prevalent clones of each patient and control. A clone was defined as Susac-specific if it was absent from the healthy and MS cohorts, from 1052 published viral clones and from other ImmuneACCESS disease sequences. TCRdb trimmed the raw reads at Q25, called clones with MiXCR and kept productive beta chains. When rows share a CDR3 protein, they turn into one entry using the most common DNA and genes. These V and J calls rely on TCRdb rather than the paper's analysis. This sample comprises about 240,000 distinct CDR3 sequences, around 96% of them detected only once. Around 0.093% of the sample is in the top ten clones.

Comments on this clonotype: Its antigen is currently not known. No much larger clone exists at a distance of one base, and base qualities are not known.

Peripheral blood CD8+ and CD4+ T cells from healthy donors, Susac syndrome patients and multiple sclerosis patients were profiled using high-throughput TCR beta sequencing. Susac syndrome patients met recently defined diagnostic criteria for definite or probable disease. Bulk CD8+ and CD4+ T cells were purified by magnetic negative isolation, whereas CD8+ TEMRA cells were enriched by FACS. Blood was collected in EDTA tubes and processed within 24 hours, with PBMCs isolated through density gradient centrifugation. PBMCs destined for TCR sequencing were cryopreserved in liquid nitrogen and later thawed in a 37 °C water bath. The sorted or isolated CD4+, CD8+ and CD8+ TEMRA cells had a purity of 90% or higher.

Sequencing was performed on CD4+ T cells from PBMCs. The receptor was isolated from a human donor with Susac syndrome. Here the chain combines TRBV19 and TRBJ2-1; a tentative D match to TRBD2 spans 5 bases. This receptor carries the CDR3 CASTSLVSAGEQFF. The DNA reads TGTGCCAGTACCTCACTAGTGAGCGCGGGTGAGCAGTTCTTC. With all but the CDR3 taken from the reference TRBV19 and TRBJ2-1 genes, the full variable domain is: DGGITQSPKYLFRKEGQNVTLSCEQNLNHDAMYWYRQDPGQGLRLIYYSQIVNDFQKGDIAEGYSVSREKKESFPLTVTSAQKNPTAFYLCASTSLVSAGEQFFGPGTRLTVL.